This TCR beta chain was recorded in a study of PD-1 blockade in classical Hodgkin lymphoma. Study-wide findings and caveats: A significant rise in TCR diversity was seen by C4D1 for CD4+ cells but not for CD8+ cells.

In regard to this clone: Its antigen remains unidentified.

Germline loops: CDR1 MDHEN, CDR2 SYDVKM. Trimming at V came to 7 bases and at J to 4 bases, leaving 7 bases not matched to a gene. This CDR3 region has 14 residues. The data were produced by immunoSEQ multiplex PCR, yet TCRdb's version contains in-frame clones alone and is incomplete. The sample comprises under 70,000 clones, 65% to 75% of which are singletons, and just over 9% rests with the top ten. After autologous stem cell transplantation all patients relapsed, and prior brentuximab vedotin exposure differed between cohorts. This TCR derives from a human donor with classical Hodgkin lymphoma. The V and J genes are TRBV28 and TRBJ2-7; 10 bases are a match to TRBD1. Sequenced material: peripheral blood mononuclear cells (PBMCs), taken before the second cycle of nivolumab. The CDR3 nucleotides are TGTGCCAGCACCACGACAGGGGGCCTATACGAGCAGTACTTC. It specifies CASTTTGGLYEQYF.